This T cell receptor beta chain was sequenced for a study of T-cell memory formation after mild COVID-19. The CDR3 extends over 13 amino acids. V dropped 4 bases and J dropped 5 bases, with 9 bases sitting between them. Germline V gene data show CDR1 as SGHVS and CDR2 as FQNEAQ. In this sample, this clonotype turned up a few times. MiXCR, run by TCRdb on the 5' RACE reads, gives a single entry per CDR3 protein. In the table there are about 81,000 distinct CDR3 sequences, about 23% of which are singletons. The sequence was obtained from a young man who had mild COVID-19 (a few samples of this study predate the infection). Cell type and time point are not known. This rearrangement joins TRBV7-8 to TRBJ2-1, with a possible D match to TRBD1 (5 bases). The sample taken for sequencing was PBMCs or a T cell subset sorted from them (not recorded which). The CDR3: CASSSGQDNEQFF. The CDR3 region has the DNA TGTGCCAGCAGCTCAGGACAAGACAATGAGCAGTTCTTC.